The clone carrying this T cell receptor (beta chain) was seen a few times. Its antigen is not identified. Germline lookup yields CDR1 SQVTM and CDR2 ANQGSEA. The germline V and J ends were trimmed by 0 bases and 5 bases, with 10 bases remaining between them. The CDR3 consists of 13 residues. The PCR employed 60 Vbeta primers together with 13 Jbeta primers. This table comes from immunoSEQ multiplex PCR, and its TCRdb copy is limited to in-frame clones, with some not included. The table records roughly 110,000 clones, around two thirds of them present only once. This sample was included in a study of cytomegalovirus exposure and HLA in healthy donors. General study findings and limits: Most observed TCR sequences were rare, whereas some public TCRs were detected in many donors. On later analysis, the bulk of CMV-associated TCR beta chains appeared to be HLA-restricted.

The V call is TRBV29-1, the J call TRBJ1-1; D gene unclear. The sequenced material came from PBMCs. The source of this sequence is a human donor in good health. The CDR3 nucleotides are TGCAGCGTTGAAGACTCCCCGGGGACTGAAGCTTTCTTT. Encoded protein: CSVEDSPGTEAFF.